Each of the 31 T cell receptor beta chains below was sequenced from the same sample in a study of T-cell memory formation after mild COVID-19. Each CDR3 protein gets one entry after TCRdb re-called the 5' RACE reads with MiXCR. The table has 110,000 or so distinct CDR3 sequences, about a sixth seen once. The sample taken for sequencing was PBMCs or a T cell subset sorted from them (not recorded which). These receptors originate from a man in his late teens or twenties who had mild COVID-19 (a few samples of this study predate the infection). Cell type and time point are not known.

The sample holds a few counts of this clonotype. The rearrangement links TRBV6-5 to TRBJ2-3, with TRBD2 as a possible D gene (7 bases). Deletions cut 3 bases from V and 5 bases from J, with 12 bases between. Per the germline V gene, CDR1 is MNHEY and CDR2 is SVGAGI. This CDR3 region has 14 residues. Written as DNA, the CDR3 is TGTGCCAGCAGTTATTTGGGAGGGGGAGATACGCAGTATTTT. Amino acids: CASSYLGGGDTQYF.

The chain joins TRBV5-8 to TRBJ2-7; 11 positions match TRBD1. V shed 3 bases, J shed 3 bases, and the junction held 5 bases outside the gene matches. The CDR3 consists of 15 residues. Germline lookup yields CDR1 SGHTS and CDR2 YDEGEE. CDR3 sequence: CASSSRDRGVYEQYV. The CDR3 nucleotides read TGTGCCAGCAGCTCCCGGGACAGGGGGGTCTACGAGCAGTACGTC.

The chain links TRBV3-1 to TRBJ2-3; 10 positions match TRBD1. The germline V gene has CDR1 LGHDT and CDR2 YNNKEL (reference sequence). Losses at the gene ends were 6 bases for V and 3 bases for J; bases not matched to a gene: 3. This CDR3 is 14 amino acids long. Written as DNA, the CDR3 is TGTGCCAGCAGACGGACAGGGGGTACAGATACGCAGTATTTT. Encoded protein: CASRRTGGTDTQYF.

This clonotype showed up just a few times. In DNA form, the CDR3 reads TGCAGTGCTAGGAACAGGCTTAATGAAAAACTGTTTTTT. Translating gives CSARNRLNEKLFF. The genes are TRBV20-1 and TRBJ1-4; the D gene is possibly TRBD1 (5 bases). This CDR3 is built from 13 residues. The V end lost 3 bases, the J end lost 4 bases, and 9 bases lay between the germline ends. Germline CDR1 reads DFQATT; CDR2 reads SNEGSKA (reference sequence).

This clonotype was recorded a few times. The genes are TRBV6-5 and TRBJ1-2; D perhaps matches TRBD1 (6 bases). CDR3 size: 16 residues. V was clipped by 0 bases and J by 7 bases, with 18 bases between them. Looked up from germline, CDR1 is MNHEY and CDR2 is SVGAGI. The CDR3 sequence: CASSYSYPGDLLGYTF. CDR3 DNA sequence: TGTGCCAGCAGTTACTCGTACCCAGGGGACCTTCTTGGCTACACCTTC.

This clonotype was counted a few times. The rearrangement links TRBV6-6 to TRBJ1-3, with D tentatively TRBD1 (5 bases). V lost 2 bases and J 0 bases, leaving 11 bases between the germline ends. Germline CDR1 and CDR2: MNHNY and SVGAGI (reference sequence). This CDR3 is 16 amino acids long. The DNA for the CDR3 is TGTGCCAGCAGTTACCGTGACAGCCACTCTGGAAACACCATATATTTT. It yields the protein CASSYRDSHSGNTIYF.

This clonotype was detected a few times. The V and J genes are TRBV5-1 and TRBJ1-4; TRBD1 aligns across 8 bases. CDR1 SGHRS and CDR2 YFSETQ come from the germline V gene. CDR3 length equals 14 residues. The trim removed 5 bases at V and 6 bases at J, leaving 6 bases unmatched. CDR3 sequence (DNA): TGCGCCAGCAGTTACCAGGGGGCTGATGAAAAACTGTTTTTT. This codes for CASSYQGADEKLFF.

This chain connects TRBV5-1 to TRBJ1-2, with 7 bases that match TRBD1. This CDR3 has 16 amino acids. Per the germline V gene, CDR1 is SGHRS and CDR2 is YFSETQ. Germline trimming cut 4 bases from V and 2 bases from J; bases unmatched to any gene: 11. The CDR3: CASSPSAGTANYGYTF. DNA for the CDR3: TGCGCCAGCAGCCCGAGTGCCGGGACAGCCAACTATGGCTACACCTTC.

This chain uses TRBV7-2 with TRBJ1-4; 7 nucleotides match TRBD1. The J segment lost 3 bases and the V segment lost 5 bases, leaving 6 bases of the junction unmatched. This CDR3 comprises 15 residues. From germline, CDR1 is SGHTA and CDR2 FQGNSA. The CDR3 reads CASSPGGGSNEKLFF. The CDR3 coding sequence is TGTGCCAGCAGCCCCGGAGGGGGCTCTAATGAAAAACTGTTTTTT.

V gene TRBV7-6 combines with J gene TRBJ2-7, with a weak D call TRBD1 (6 bases). The CDR3 runs to 13 residues. V was clipped by 4 bases and J by 3 bases, with 10 bases between them. Looked up from germline, CDR1 is SGHVS and CDR2 is FNYEAQ. The CDR3 protein is CASSSYRDYEQYF. The DNA of the CDR3 is TGTGCCAGCAGCTCATACAGGGACTACGAGCAGTACTTC.

This clonotype was observed a few times. J is TRBJ2-6 and V is TRBV5-1; D is perhaps TRBD2 (6 bases). V was clipped by 0 bases and J by 2 bases, with 6 bases between them. Looked up from germline, CDR1 is SGHRS and CDR2 is YFSETQ. This CDR3 has 15 amino acids. CDR3 sequence: CASSLERAGANVLTF. CDR3 bases: TGCGCCAGCAGCTTGGAGCGGGCTGGGGCCAACGTCCTGACTTTC.

In this sample, this clonotype turned up a few times. The chain combines TRBV2 with TRBJ2-4, with D possibly matching TRBD1 (6 bases). CDR3 size: 13 residues. The germline V gene has CDR1 SNHLY and CDR2 FYNNEI. Trimming left V 5 bases short and J 8 bases short, with 13 bases between. CDR3 nucleotides: TGTGCCAGCAGTCGGACAGTCAAGGACATTCAGTACTTC. This codes for CASSRTVKDIQYF.

This chain joins TRBV6-6 and TRBJ2-2, with 8 bases matching TRBD2. V lost 7 bases, J lost 5 bases, and 9 bases stayed unmatched. This CDR3 contains 15 residues. The germline gives CDR1 MNHNY, CDR2 SVGAGI (reference sequence). CDR3 protein: CASNPSGRRTGELFF. The CDR3, as DNA: TGTGCCAGCAATCCGAGCGGGAGACGGACCGGGGAGCTGTTTTTT.

The CDR3 reads CASSLRGGPRQETQYF. In DNA, the CDR3 is TGTGCCAGCAGCTTAAGGGGGGGCCCACGCCAAGAGACCCAGTACTTC. This rearrangement joins TRBV7-2 to TRBJ2-5; TRBD2 is a possible D gene (7 bases). Germline-derived CDR1 and CDR2 are SGHTA and FQGNSA. The CDR3 is made up of 16 amino acids. Trimming removed 2 bases at V and 1 base at J, with 14 bases between.

V gene TRBV7-2 combines with J gene TRBJ1-5; maybe TRBD1 (5 bases). CDR3 length: 16 amino acids. In germline, CDR1 is SGHTA, CDR2 FQGNSA. V was clipped by 2 bases and J by 7 bases, with 18 bases between them. The CDR3 coding sequence is TGTGCCAGCAGCTTAATTACAGGCGGGAAAGAGCAGCCCCAGCATTTT. It yields the protein CASSLITGGKEQPQHF.

The chain recombines TRBV5-1 with TRBJ2-2; 9 bases are shared with TRBD1. Germline CDR1 reads SGHRS; CDR2 reads YFSETQ. V shed 4 bases, J shed 5 bases, and the junction held 9 bases outside the gene matches. The CDR3 is made up of 16 amino acids. The CDR3 sequence is CASSLGQGRLTGELFF. The CDR3 nucleotides read TGCGCCAGCAGCCTGGGACAGGGCAGACTAACCGGGGAGCTGTTTTTT.

The table lists this clonotype with a few counts. V gene TRBV12-3 or TRBV12-4 combines with J gene TRBJ1-1; D is possibly TRBD1 (6 bases). This CDR3 spans 11 amino acids. Deletions cut 6 bases from V and 8 bases from J, with 10 bases between. This chain's CDR3 is CASRLTGEAFF. The DNA of the CDR3 is TGTGCCAGCAGACTTACAGGGGAAGCTTTCTTT.

This rearrangement joins TRBV12-3 or TRBV12-4 to TRBJ1-6; D not resolved. V shed 5 bases and J shed 9 bases, with 14 bases lying between them. The CDR3 sequence is 14 residues long. CDR3 region: CASSERREGSPLHF. The CDR3 nucleotides are TGTGCCAGCAGTGAAAGGAGGGAAGGTTCACCCCTCCACTTT.

This clonotype was counted only a few times. V usage is TRBV23-1 and J usage is TRBJ2-2, with 9 bases lining up with TRBD1. TRBV23-1 is an ORF, with its function uncertain. The CDR3 runs 15 residues. After removal of 3 bases from V and 6 bases from J, the junction contained 5 bases not matched to a gene. The CDR3 loop is CASSHGTGRPGELFF. DNA of the CDR3: TGCGCCAGCAGTCATGGGACAGGGAGGCCCGGGGAGCTGTTTTTT.

This chain links TRBV11-2 with TRBJ2-7, with 8 bases identical to TRBD1. The trim removed 6 bases at V and 5 bases at J, leaving 6 bases unmatched. Germline V gene lookup returns CDR1 SGHAT and CDR2 FQNNGV. This CDR3 is 13 amino acids long. CDR3 protein: CASRKTGAHEQYV. The CDR3 DNA reads as TGTGCCAGCAGAAAGACAGGGGCTCACGAGCAGTACGTC.

The chain is built from TRBV12-3 or TRBV12-4 and TRBJ2-3, with TRBD2 matching 8 bases. V shed 5 bases, J shed 1 base, and the junction held 5 bases outside the gene matches. CDR3 length: 15 residues. The CDR3 here is CASSQTGGRTDTQYF. The DNA for the CDR3 is TGTGCCAGCAGTCAAACGGGGGGGCGCACAGATACGCAGTATTTT.

The V and J genes are TRBV5-6 and TRBJ1-1; the D is unclear. There are 11 residues in the CDR3. The V gene lost 4 bases and the J gene lost 10 bases, with 11 bases spanning the gap. Germline CDR1 is SGHDT and CDR2 is YYEEEE. In DNA form, the CDR3 reads TGTGCCAGCAGCGATGGATGGGGAGCTTTCTTT. This gives the protein CASSDGWGAFF.

The chain employs TRBV7-2 and TRBJ1-2; weak D call: TRBD1 (6 bases). Germline assignment: CDR1 SGHTA and CDR2 FQGNSA. Trimming stripped 0 bases from V and 8 bases from J, with 16 bases between. The CDR3 loop spans 15 amino acids. CDR3 bases: TGTGCCAGCAGCTTAGCGCTGACGGGGGCGCAGGGCTACACCTTC. Its translation: CASSLALTGAQGYTF.

This clonotype was found a few times. This chain connects TRBV18 to TRBJ2-7; TRBD1 matches at 12 bases. The CDR3 is 15 amino acids. Germline V lookup: CDR1 KGHSH, CDR2 LQKENI. Trimming at V came to 3 bases and at J to 4 bases, leaving 4 bases not matched to a gene. In DNA, the CDR3 is TGTGCCAGCTCACCGGGGACAGGGGGCAAGTACGAGCAGTACGTC. It translates to CASSPGTGGKYEQYV.

This chain uses TRBV9 with TRBJ2-5; TRBD2 matches at 12 bases. Per the germline V gene, CDR1 is SGDLS and CDR2 is YYNGEE. The V segment lost 2 bases and the J segment 4 bases; nucleotides outside the gene matches: 3. This CDR3 spans 15 amino acids. This chain's CDR3 is CASSVLAGGRETQYF. The CDR3 nucleotides read TGTGCCAGCAGCGTTCTAGCGGGGGGGCGAGAGACCCAGTACTTC.

This clonotype was seen more than once but under ten times. V and J are TRBV12-3 or TRBV12-4 and TRBJ1-4; no clear D. The CDR3 is made up of 14 amino acids. The V gene lost 7 bases and the J gene lost 4 bases, with 13 bases spanning the gap. The CDR3 coding sequence is TGTGCCAGCAACCTCGGCAGTGTTAATGAAAAACTGTTTTTT. It specifies CASNLGSVNEKLFF.

The V call is TRBV5-6, the J call TRBJ1-2, with 11 bases fitting TRBD1. The CDR3 covers 15 residues. With 3 bases clipped from V and 4 bases from J, the junction kept 5 bases outside the gene matches. CDR1 is SGHDT, CDR2 YYEEEE, per germline. CDR3 protein: CASSSGQGVPYGYTF. DNA for the CDR3: TGTGCCAGCAGCTCGGGACAGGGGGTACCCTATGGCTACACCTTC.

In this sample, this clonotype turned up a few times. The rearrangement joins TRBV10-3 to TRBJ2-5, with D perhaps TRBD1 or TRBD2 (6 bases each). The CDR3 runs to 14 residues. V was shortened by 6 bases and J by 4 bases, with 15 bases between the two germline ends. In germline, CDR1 is ENHRY, CDR2 SYGVKD. The CDR3 region has the DNA TGTGCCATCAGCGAGGGGGAGGTTCGAGAGACCCAGTACTTC. It translates to CAISEGEVRETQYF.

V and J are TRBV29-1 and TRBJ1-3; perhaps TRBD1 as D (6 bases). Trimming took off 7 bases at V and 0 bases at J, with 13 bases between the two ends. The CDR3 extends over 14 amino acids. Germline V CDR1 and CDR2: SQVTM, ANQGSEA. Written as DNA, the CDR3 is TGCAGCGCGGAGACAGGCCTCTCTGGAAACACCATATATTTT. Its translation is CSAETGLSGNTIYF.

This clonotype has a handful of counts. V and J are TRBV6-5 and TRBJ2-3, with D maybe TRBD2 (6 bases). This CDR3 spans 15 amino acids. V was cut by 5 bases and J by 2 bases, with 14 bases left in between. From germline, CDR1 is MNHEY and CDR2 SVGAGI. The CDR3 sequence is CASSPRTKYTDTQYF. The CDR3 region has the DNA TGTGCCAGCAGTCCTCGGACTAAATACACAGATACGCAGTATTTT.

This clonotype was seen more than once but under ten times. The chain uses TRBV6-5 and TRBJ2-5, with 7 bases matching TRBD1. The CDR3 runs 13 residues. Germline V gene data show CDR1 as MNHEY and CDR2 as SVGAGI. V was pared by 7 bases and J by 5 bases, with 7 bases of the junction left unmatched. In DNA form, the CDR3 reads TGTGCCAGCACCGGGACAGTAAGGGAGACCCAGTACTTC. It encodes CASTGTVRETQYF.